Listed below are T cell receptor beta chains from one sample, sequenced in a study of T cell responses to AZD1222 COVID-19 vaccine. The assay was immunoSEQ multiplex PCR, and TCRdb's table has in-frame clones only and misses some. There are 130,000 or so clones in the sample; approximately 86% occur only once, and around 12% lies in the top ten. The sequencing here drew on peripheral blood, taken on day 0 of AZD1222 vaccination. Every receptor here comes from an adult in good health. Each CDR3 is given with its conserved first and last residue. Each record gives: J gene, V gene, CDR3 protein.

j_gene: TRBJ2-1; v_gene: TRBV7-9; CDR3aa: CASSLRIEQFF
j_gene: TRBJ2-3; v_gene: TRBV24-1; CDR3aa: CATSESRTSGKTGTDTQYF
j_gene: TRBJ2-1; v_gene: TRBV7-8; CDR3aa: CASSIRLAGANNEQFF
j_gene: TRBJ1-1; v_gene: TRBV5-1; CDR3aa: CASRQEISWGNTEAFF
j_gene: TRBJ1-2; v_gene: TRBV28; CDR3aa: CASSLKQGAYGYTF
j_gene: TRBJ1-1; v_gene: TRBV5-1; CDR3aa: CASSLGPRAMNTEAFF
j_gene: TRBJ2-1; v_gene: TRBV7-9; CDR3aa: CASSLGSSGIVYNEQFF
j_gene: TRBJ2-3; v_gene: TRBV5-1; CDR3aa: CASSLVGDTQYF
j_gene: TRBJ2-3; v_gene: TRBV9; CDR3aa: CASSPSGATDTQYF
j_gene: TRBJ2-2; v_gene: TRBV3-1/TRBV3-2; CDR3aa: CASSQIEGAGSGELFF
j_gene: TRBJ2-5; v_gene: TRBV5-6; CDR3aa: CASSFLYGAGRQETQYF
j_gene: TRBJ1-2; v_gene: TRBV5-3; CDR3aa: CARTPGVLGYTF
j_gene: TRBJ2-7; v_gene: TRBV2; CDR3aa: CASTQGGGEQYF
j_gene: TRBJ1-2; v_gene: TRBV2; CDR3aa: CASSERRTTGTLNYGYTF
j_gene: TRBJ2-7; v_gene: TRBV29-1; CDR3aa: CSVNGPGSHEQYF
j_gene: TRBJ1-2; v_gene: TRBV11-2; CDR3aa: CASSSVLGSNYGYTF
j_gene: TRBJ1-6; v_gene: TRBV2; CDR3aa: CASSAVLYNSPLHF